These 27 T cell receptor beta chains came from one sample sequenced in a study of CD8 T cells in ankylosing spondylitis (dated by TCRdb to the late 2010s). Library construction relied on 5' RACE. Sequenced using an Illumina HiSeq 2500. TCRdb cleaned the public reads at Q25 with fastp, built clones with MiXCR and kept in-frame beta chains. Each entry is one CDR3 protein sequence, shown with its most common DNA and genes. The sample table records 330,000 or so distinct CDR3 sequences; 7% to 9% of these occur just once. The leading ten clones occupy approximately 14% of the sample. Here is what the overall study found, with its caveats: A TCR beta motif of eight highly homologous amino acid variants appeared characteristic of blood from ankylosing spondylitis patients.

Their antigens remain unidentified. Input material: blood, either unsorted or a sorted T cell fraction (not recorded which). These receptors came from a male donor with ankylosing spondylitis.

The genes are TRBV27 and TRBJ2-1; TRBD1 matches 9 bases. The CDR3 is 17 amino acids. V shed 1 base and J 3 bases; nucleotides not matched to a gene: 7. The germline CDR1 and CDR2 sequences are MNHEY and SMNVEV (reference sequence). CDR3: CASSLLSDRGIYNEQFF. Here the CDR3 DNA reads TGTGCCAGCAGTTTATTATCGGACAGGGGCATCTACAATGAGCAGTTCTTC.

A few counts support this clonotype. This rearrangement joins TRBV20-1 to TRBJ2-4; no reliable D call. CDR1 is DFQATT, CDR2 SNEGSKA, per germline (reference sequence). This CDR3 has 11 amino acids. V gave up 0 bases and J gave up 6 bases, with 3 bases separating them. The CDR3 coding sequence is TGCAGTGCTAGAGATTCAAACATTCAGTACTTC. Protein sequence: CSARDSNIQYF.

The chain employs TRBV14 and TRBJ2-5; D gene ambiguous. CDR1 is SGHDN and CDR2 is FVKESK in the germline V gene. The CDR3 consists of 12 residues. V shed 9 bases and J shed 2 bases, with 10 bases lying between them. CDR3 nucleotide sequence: TGTGCCAGAATGAGGCAGCAAGAGACCCAGTACTTC. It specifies CARMRQQETQYF.

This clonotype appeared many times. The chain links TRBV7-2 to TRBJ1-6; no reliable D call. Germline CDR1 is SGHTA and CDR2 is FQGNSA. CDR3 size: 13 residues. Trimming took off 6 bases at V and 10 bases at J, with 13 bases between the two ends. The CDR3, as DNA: TGTGCCAGCAGTTTGCCCCCCGGGTCACCCCTCCACTTT. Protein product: CASSLPPGSPLHF.

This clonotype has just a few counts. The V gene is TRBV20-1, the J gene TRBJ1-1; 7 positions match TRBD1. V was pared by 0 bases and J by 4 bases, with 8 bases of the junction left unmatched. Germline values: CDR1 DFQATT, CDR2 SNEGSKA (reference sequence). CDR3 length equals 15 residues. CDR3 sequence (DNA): TGCAGTGCTAGAGAAACGTTACAGGGGAGCACTGAAGCTTTCTTT. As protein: CSARETLQGSTEAFF.

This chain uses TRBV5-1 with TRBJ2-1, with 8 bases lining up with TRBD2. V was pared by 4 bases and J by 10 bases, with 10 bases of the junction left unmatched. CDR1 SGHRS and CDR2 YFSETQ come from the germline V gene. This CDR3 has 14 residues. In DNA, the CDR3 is TGCGCCAGCAGCGAGGGACTAGGTGTTCGGGAGCAGTTCTTC. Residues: CASSEGLGVREQFF.

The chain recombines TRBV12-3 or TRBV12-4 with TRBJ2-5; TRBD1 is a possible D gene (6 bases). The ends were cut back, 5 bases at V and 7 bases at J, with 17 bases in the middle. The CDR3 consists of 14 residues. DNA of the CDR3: TGTGCCAGCAGTCCCCAGGGACACTCGAGGACCCAGTACTTC. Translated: CASSPQGHSRTQYF.

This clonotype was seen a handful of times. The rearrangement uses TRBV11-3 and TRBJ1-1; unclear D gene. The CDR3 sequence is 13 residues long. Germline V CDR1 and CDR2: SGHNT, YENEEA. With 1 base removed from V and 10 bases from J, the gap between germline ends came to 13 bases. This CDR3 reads CASSLAMWTGAFF. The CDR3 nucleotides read TGTGCCAGCAGCTTAGCTATGTGGACGGGAGCTTTCTTT.

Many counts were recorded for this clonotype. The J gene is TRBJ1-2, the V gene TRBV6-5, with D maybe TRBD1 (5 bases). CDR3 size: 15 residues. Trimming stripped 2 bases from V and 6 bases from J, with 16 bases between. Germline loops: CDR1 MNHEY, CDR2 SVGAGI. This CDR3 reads CASSYVGGLVDGYTF. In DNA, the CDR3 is TGTGCCAGCAGTTACGTCGGGGGTTTGGTGGATGGCTACACCTTC.

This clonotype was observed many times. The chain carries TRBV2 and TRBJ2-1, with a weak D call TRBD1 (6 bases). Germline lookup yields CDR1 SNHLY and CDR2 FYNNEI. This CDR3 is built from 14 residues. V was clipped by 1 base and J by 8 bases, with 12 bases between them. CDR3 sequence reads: CASSEGKWGHEQFF. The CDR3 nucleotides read TGTGCCAGCAGTGAAGGGAAATGGGGGCATGAGCAGTTCTTC.

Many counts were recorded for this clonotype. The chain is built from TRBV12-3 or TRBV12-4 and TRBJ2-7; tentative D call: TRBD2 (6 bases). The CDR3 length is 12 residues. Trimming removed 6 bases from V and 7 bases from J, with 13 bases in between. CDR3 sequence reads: CASSLTGGEQYF. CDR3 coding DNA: TGTGCCAGCAGCTTAACCGGGGGAGAGCAGTACTTC.

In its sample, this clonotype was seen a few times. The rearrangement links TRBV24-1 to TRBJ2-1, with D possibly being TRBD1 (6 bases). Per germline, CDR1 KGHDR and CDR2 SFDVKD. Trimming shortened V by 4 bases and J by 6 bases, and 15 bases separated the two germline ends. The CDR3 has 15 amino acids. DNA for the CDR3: TGTGCCACCAGTGACACAGGGCGCAGTAGCAATGAGCAGTTCTTC. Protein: CATSDTGRSSNEQFF.

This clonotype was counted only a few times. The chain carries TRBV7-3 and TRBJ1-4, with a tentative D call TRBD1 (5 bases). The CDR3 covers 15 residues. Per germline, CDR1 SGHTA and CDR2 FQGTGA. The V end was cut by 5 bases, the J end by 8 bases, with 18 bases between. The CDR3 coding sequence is TGTGCCAGCAGCGAAACCGGGACGGGGGAGGAAAAACTGTTTTTT. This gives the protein CASSETGTGEEKLFF.

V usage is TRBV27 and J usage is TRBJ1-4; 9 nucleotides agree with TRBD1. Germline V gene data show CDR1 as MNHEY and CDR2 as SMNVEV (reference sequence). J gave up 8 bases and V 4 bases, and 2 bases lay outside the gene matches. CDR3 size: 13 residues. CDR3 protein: CASSYRGREKLFF. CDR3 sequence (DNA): TGTGCCAGCAGTTACAGGGGGCGGGAAAAACTGTTTTTT.

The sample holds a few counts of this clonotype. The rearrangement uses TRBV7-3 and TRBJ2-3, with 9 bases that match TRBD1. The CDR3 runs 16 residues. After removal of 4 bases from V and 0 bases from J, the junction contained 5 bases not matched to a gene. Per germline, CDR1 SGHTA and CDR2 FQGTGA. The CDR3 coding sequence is TGTGCCAGCAGCTCCCGTGGACAGGGGAGCACAGATACGCAGTATTTT. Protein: CASSSRGQGSTDTQYF. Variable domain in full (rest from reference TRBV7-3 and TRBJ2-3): GAGVSQTPSNKVTEKGKYVELRCDPISGHTALYWYRQSLGQGPEFLIYFQGTGAADDSGLPNDRFFAVRPEGSVSTLKIQRTERGDSAVYLCASSSRGQGSTDTQYFGPGTRLTVL.

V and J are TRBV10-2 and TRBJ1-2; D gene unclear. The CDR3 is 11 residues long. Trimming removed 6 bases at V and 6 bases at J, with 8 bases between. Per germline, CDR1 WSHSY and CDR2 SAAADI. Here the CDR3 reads CASRGRDGYTF. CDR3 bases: TGCGCCAGCAGGGGGAGGGATGGCTACACCTTC.

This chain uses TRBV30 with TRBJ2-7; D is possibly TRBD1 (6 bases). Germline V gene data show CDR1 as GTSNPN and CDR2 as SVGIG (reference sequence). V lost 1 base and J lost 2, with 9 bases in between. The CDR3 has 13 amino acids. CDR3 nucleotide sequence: TGTGCCTGGAGTGGGGACAACGCCTACGAGCAGTACTTC. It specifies CAWSGDNAYEQYF.

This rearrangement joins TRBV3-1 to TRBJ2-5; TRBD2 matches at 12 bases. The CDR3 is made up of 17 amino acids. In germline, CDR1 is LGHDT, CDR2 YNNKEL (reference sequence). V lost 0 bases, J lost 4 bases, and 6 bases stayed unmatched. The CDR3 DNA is TGTGCCAGCAGCCAAGATGGGGCTAGCGGGAGGGGAGAGACCCAGTACTTC. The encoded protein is CASSQDGASGRGETQYF.

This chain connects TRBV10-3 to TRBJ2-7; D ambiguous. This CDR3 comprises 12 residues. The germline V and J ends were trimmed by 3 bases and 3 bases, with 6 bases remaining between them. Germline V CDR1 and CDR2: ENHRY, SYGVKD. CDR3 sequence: CAISDSDYEQYF. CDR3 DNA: TGTGCCATCAGTGACAGTGACTACGAGCAGTACTTC.

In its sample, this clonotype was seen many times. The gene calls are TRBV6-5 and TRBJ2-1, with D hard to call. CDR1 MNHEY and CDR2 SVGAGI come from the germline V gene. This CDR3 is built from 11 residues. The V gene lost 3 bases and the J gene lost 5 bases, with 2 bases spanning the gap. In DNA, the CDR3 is TGTGCCAGCAGTTATAACAATGAGCAGTTCTTC. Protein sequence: CASSYNNEQFF.

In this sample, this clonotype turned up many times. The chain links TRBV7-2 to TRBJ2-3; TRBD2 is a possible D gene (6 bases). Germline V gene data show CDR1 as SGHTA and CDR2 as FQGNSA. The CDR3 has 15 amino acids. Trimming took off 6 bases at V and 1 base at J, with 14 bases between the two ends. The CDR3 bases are TGTGCCAGCAGGAGCCGGGCTAGCGGCACAGATACGCAGTATTTT. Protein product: CASRSRASGTDTQYF.

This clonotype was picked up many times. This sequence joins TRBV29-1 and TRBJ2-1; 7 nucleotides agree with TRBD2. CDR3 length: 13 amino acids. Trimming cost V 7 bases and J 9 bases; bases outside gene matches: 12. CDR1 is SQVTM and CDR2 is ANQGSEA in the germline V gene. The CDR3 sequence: CSGAGTKGIEQFF. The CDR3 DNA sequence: TGCAGCGGAGCCGGGACTAAAGGTATTGAGCAGTTCTTC.

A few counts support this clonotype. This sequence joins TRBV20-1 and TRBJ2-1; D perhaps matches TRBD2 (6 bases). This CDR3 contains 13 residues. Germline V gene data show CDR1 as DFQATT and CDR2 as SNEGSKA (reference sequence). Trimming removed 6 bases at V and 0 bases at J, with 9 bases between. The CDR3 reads CSAGGPSYNEQFF. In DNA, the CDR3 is TGCAGTGCCGGAGGGCCCTCCTACAATGAGCAGTTCTTC.

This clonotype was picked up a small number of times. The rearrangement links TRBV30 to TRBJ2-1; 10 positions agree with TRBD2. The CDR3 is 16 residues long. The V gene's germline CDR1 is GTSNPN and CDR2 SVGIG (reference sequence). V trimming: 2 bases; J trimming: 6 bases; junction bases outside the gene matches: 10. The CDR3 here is CAWSTWTSGTGNEQFF. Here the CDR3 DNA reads TGTGCCTGGAGTACCTGGACTAGCGGCACAGGCAATGAGCAGTTCTTC.

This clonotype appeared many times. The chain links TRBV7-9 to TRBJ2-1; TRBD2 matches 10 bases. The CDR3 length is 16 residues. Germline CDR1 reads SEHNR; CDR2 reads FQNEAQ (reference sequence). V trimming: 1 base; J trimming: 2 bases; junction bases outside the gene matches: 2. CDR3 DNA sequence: TGTGCCAGCAGCTTAGTAAGCGGGAGGGCCTACAATGAGCAGTTCTTC. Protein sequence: CASSLVSGRAYNEQFF.

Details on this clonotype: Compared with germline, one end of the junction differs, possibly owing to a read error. CDR3 bases: TGTGCCAGCAGGGGACAGGTTGAACACTTC. Amino acid sequence: CASRGQVEHF. The J gene is TRBJ2-5, the V gene TRBV2; 8 bases fit TRBD1. The germline V gene has CDR1 SNHLY and CDR2 FYNNEI. The CDR3 is made up of 10 amino acids.

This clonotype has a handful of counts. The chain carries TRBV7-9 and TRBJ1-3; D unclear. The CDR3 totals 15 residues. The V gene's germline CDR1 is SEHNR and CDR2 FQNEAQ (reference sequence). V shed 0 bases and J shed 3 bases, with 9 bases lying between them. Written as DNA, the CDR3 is TGTGCCAGCAGCTTAGCTCCGAACAATGGAAACACCATATATTTT. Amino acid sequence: CASSLAPNNGNTIYF.